The 16 T cell receptor beta chains below come from one sample, sequenced in a study of shared clonotypes between healthy human individuals. TCRdb keeps only in-frame clones here, not all; method: immunoSEQ multiplex PCR. This sample has 90,000 to 130,000 clones, with roughly 70% found just once. The specimen was memory CD8+ T cells sorted from blood. Subset in this sample: CD45RO+ cells pooled with CCR7-negative TemRA cells. Source of these receptors: a woman in her thirties in good health.

This clone came up a few times. The chain is built from TRBV5-1 and TRBJ2-1; D gene ambiguous. The CDR3 totals 12 residues. Looked up from germline, CDR1 is SGHRS and CDR2 is YFSETQ. V lost 7 bases to trimming and J lost 9 bases, with 14 bases between them. CDR3 coding DNA: TGCGCCAGCGCCACTTCATCTATTGAGCAGTTCTTC. The encoded protein is CASATSSIEQFF.

The J gene is TRBJ1-5, the V gene TRBV6-5; D is possibly TRBD1 (6 bases). The CDR3 is made up of 16 amino acids. V lost 4 bases to trimming and J lost 0 bases, with 13 bases between them. Germline V gives CDR1 MNHEY, CDR2 SVGAGI. CDR3 sequence reads: CASSSRQGYSNQPQHF. CDR3 DNA sequence: TGTGCCAGCAGTTCTCGGCAGGGGTATAGCAATCAGCCCCAGCATTTT.

This clone was counted only a few times. The rearrangement links TRBV29-1 to TRBJ2-5; D may be TRBD1 or TRBD2 (5 bases each). The J call may be mistaken, given a closer DNA end match to TRBJ2-7. This CDR3 comprises 13 residues. The germline V gene encodes CDR1 SQVTM and CDR2 ANQGSEA. The CDR3 DNA reads as TGCAGCGTACGGGACGGAGGTTCCTACGAGCAGTACTTC. It translates to CSVRDGGSYEQYF.

The V gene is TRBV6-4, the J gene TRBJ1-1; TRBD1 matches at 7 bases. CDR3 length: 13 amino acids. After removal of 8 bases from V and 1 base from J, the junction contained 4 bases not matched to a gene. The germline V gene encodes CDR1 MRHNA and CDR2 SNTAGT. The DNA of the CDR3 is TGTGCCAGCTCCGGGACAGAGAACACTGAAGCTTTCTTT. Its protein is CASSGTENTEAFF.

This clone occurred many times. The chain recombines TRBV13 with TRBJ1-3; the D gene is possibly TRBD1 (6 bases). The CDR3 consists of 15 residues. Looked up from germline, CDR1 is PRHDT and CDR2 is FYEKMQ (reference sequence). Trimming took off 1 base at V and 0 bases at J, with 7 bases between the two ends. CDR3 sequence reads: CASSLEGVSGNTIYF. In DNA, the CDR3 is TGTGCCAGCAGCTTAGAGGGGGTCTCTGGAAACACCATATATTTT.

The chain joins TRBV11-2 to TRBJ2-7, with D perhaps TRBD1 or TRBD2 (6 bases each). The length of the CDR3 is 15 residues. Germline CDR1 and CDR2: SGHAT and FQNNGV. Trimming removed 2 bases at V and 7 bases at J, with 18 bases between. CDR3 amino acids: CASSLSTGADGEQYF. The CDR3 DNA is TGTGCCAGCAGCTTATCTACGGGGGCCGATGGGGAGCAGTACTTC.

The chain recombines TRBV6-5 with TRBJ1-1; D gene unclear. Germline CDR1 is MNHEY and CDR2 is SVGAGI. Deletions cut 6 bases from V and 5 bases from J, with 13 bases between. This CDR3 comprises 13 residues. The CDR3 here is CASSIQRGTEAFF. In DNA form, the CDR3 reads TGTGCCAGCAGCATCCAGCGAGGGACTGAAGCTTTCTTT.

Only a few counts were recorded for this clone. The chain combines TRBV4-2 with TRBJ2-7; TRBD2 aligns across 8 bases. This CDR3 has 16 amino acids. Germline V gene lookup returns CDR1 LGHNA and CDR2 YNFKEQ. After removal of 2 bases from V and 0 bases from J, the junction contained 6 bases not matched to a gene. CDR3 in amino acids: CASSQILADTSYEQYF. DNA of the CDR3: TGTGCCAGCAGCCAAATACTAGCGGATACCTCCTACGAGCAGTACTTC.

This chain uses TRBV6-5 with TRBJ1-1; tentative D call: TRBD1 (5 bases). Between the trimmed V and J ends, which lost 5 bases and 13 bases, there was a span of 20 bases. Germline V gene lookup returns CDR1 MNHEY and CDR2 SVGAGI. The CDR3 consists of 13 residues. CDR3 in DNA: TGTGCCAGCAGTGAAGAGCTACAGGCGAGAGGTTTCTTT. Translating gives CASSEELQARGFF.

The J gene is TRBJ2-3, the V gene TRBV6-6; D not certain. V lost 5 bases and J lost 0, with 12 bases in between. Germline loops: CDR1 MNHNY, CDR2 SVGAGI (reference sequence). There are 15 residues in the CDR3. Written as DNA, the CDR3 is TGTGCCAGCAGTCCAAGGACGGACAGCACAGATACGCAGTATTTT. It specifies CASSPRTDSTDTQYF.

This clone was recorded only once. This sequence is one base from a far larger clone and is likely a read error. Other DNA sequences of this sample code for an identical CDR3. The chain is built from TRBV6-6 and TRBJ1-5; D is unresolved. Per germline, CDR1 MNHNY and CDR2 SVGAGI (reference sequence). The CDR3 has 13 amino acids. The ends were cut back, 6 bases at V and 2 bases at J, with 8 bases in the middle. For the CDR3, the DNA is TGTGCCAGCAGGGCAGTCGGCAATCAGCCCCAGCATTTT. This gives the protein CASRAVGNQPQHF.

This clone was found a few times. The rearrangement links TRBV25-1 to TRBJ2-7; possibly TRBD1 for D (7 bases). The germline CDR1 and CDR2 sequences are MGHDK and SYGVNS. With 4 bases removed from V and 1 base from J, the gap between germline ends came to 20 bases. The CDR3 is made up of 17 amino acids. CDR3: CASSGVSRGTESYEQYF. CDR3 coding DNA: TGTGCCAGCAGTGGAGTCTCACGCGGGACAGAGTCCTACGAGCAGTACTTC.

The chain recombines TRBV11-1 with TRBJ2-2, with 10 positions matching TRBD2. Trimming took 5 bases from V and 1 from J; bases not matched to a gene: 4. In germline, CDR1 is SGHAT, CDR2 FQDESV (reference sequence). This CDR3 contains 16 residues. The CDR3 bases are TGTGCCAGCAGCCCTAGCGGGAGACTGAACACCGGGGAGCTGTTTTTT. Its protein is CASSPSGRLNTGELFF. The whole variable domain, remainder taken from reference TRBV11-1 and TRBJ2-2, is EAEVAQSPRYKITEKSQAVAFWCDPISGHATLYWYRQILGQGPELLVQFQDESVVDDSQLPKDRFSAERLKGVDSTLKIQPAELGDSAMYLCASSPSGRLNTGELFFGEGSRLTVL.

V gene TRBV19 combines with J gene TRBJ2-5; no clear D gene. The CDR3 has 11 amino acids. V was clipped by 3 bases and J by 3 bases, with 2 bases between them. In germline, CDR1 is LNHDA, CDR2 SQIVND (reference sequence). The CDR3 protein is CASSMEETQYF. CDR3 DNA sequence: TGTGCCAGTAGTATGGAAGAGACCCAGTACTTC.

The rearrangement joins TRBV19 to TRBJ2-3; no clear D. The germline V and J ends were trimmed by 6 bases and 2 bases, with 9 bases remaining between them. The germline CDR1 and CDR2 sequences are LNHDA and SQIVND (reference sequence). This CDR3 comprises 13 residues. CDR3 region: CASRGRLTDTQYF. The CDR3 DNA reads as TGTGCCAGTAGGGGCAGGCTCACAGATACGCAGTATTTT.

The chain combines TRBV14 with TRBJ2-7; no clear D gene. Germline lookup yields CDR1 SGHDN and CDR2 FVKESK. Trimming left V 1 base short and J 7 bases short, with 11 bases between. The CDR3 loop spans 13 amino acids. In DNA, the CDR3 is TGTGCCAGCAGCCAAGTTTCGGGTTGGGAGCAGTACTTC. This sequence encodes CASSQVSGWEQYF.